This T cell receptor (beta chain) is drawn from a study of T cells in Graves' hyperthyroidism and ophthalmopathy. This clonotype was detected ten times or more. The source material, RNA transcripts, was used to amplify TCR beta CDR3 regions. The TCR CDR3 was amplified in a first-round RT-PCR using the HTBI primer set. TCRdb independently ran MiXCR on the multiplex PCR reads; one entry per CDR3 protein. Among about 500,000 distinct CDR3 sequences, approximately 14% were seen once, and the ten largest hold 15% to 20%. Investigators excluded patients with uncontrolled infection, other autoimmune disease, pregnancy or lactation. The V and J ends lost 5 bases and 3 bases respectively, with 7 bases between them. The CDR3 runs to 12 residues. Germline loops: CDR1 SEHNR, CDR2 FQNEAQ (reference sequence).

The chain recombines TRBV7-9 with TRBJ2-5; D gene unclear. This receptor was taken from a woman aged 18-29 years with Graves' hyperthyroidism. Sequencing used blood. CDR3 loop: CASSTTKETQYF. The CDR3 DNA is TGTGCCAGCAGCACCACCAAAGAGACCCAGTACTTC.